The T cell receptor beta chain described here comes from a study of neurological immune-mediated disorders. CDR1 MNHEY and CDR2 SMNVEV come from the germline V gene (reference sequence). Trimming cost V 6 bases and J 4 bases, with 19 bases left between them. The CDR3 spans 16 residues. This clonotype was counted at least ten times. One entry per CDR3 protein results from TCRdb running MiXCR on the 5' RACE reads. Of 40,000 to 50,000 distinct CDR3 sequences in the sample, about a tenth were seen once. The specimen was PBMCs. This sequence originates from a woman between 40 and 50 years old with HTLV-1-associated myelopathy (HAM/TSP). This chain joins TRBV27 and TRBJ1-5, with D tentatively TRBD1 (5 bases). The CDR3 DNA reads TGTGCCAGCAGCCGCTCAAGACAGCTTGGGAATCAGCCCCAGCATTTT. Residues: CASSRSRQLGNQPQHF.